These 32 T cell receptor beta chains were sequenced from one sample in a study of T cell responses to AZD1222 COVID-19 vaccine. Sequencing was performed with immunoSEQ multiplex PCR; in TCRdb, only in-frame clones are kept and a portion is missing. This table has some 140,000 clones, more than 85% appearing once. The sequencing used peripheral blood, collected on day 0 of AZD1222 vaccination. These receptors came from an adult in good health.

V usage is TRBV5-4 and J usage is TRBJ1-3; TRBD1 might be the D (6 bases). Trimming stripped 3 bases from V and 3 bases from J, with 16 bases between. Germline V gives CDR1 SGHNT, CDR2 YYREEE (reference sequence). The CDR3 sequence is 16 residues long. The CDR3 loop is CASSWGAGADGNTIYF. Written as DNA, the CDR3 is TGTGCCAGCAGCTGGGGGGCAGGGGCAGATGGAAACACCATATATTTT.

J is TRBJ1-1 and V is TRBV7-9; weak D call: TRBD1 (6 bases). Germline values: CDR1 SEHNR, CDR2 FQNEAQ (reference sequence). V was cut by 8 bases and J by 0 bases, with 16 bases left in between. The CDR3 spans 15 residues. The CDR3 is CASFLGAVLNTEAFF. In nucleotides, the CDR3 is TGTGCCAGCTTCCTGGGGGCAGTTCTGAACACTGAAGCTTTCTTT.

This clone has only a few counts. This chain uses TRBV29-1 with TRBJ2-2; 11 bases agree with TRBD2. V dropped 6 bases and J dropped 5; count of bases not matched to a gene: 8. Germline CDR1 reads SQVTM; CDR2 reads ANQGSEA. This CDR3 contains 15 residues. CDR3: CSVTKGTSGTGELFF. For the CDR3, the DNA is TGCAGCGTGACAAAAGGGACTAGCGGTACCGGGGAGCTGTTTTTT.

The chain uses TRBV5-6 and TRBJ1-6; no reliable D call. From germline, CDR1 is SGHDT and CDR2 YYEEEE. CDR3 length: 17 residues. With 4 bases removed from V and 8 bases from J, the gap between germline ends came to 22 bases. CDR3 bases: TGTGCCAGCAGCCAATCGGCGGGCTACGTCCGGGATTCACCCCTCCACTTT. Protein: CASSQSAGYVRDSPLHF. Full variable domain (rest looked up from reference TRBV5-6 and TRBJ1-6): DAGVTQSPTHLIKTRGQQVTLRCSPKSGHDTVSWYQQALGQGPQFIFQYYEEEERQRGNFPDRFSGHQFPNYSSELNVNALLLGDSALYLCASSQSAGYVRDSPLHFGNGTRLTVT.

The chain links TRBV28 to TRBJ1-1; D remains ambiguous. The V gene's germline CDR1 is MDHEN and CDR2 SYDVKM. CDR3 length: 12 amino acids. V lost 7 bases and J lost 1, with 7 bases in between. The CDR3 sequence is CASNTPNTEAFF. The CDR3 coding sequence is TGTGCCAGCAACACTCCGAACACTGAAGCTTTCTTT.

This clone was picked up one time. The rearrangement links TRBV7-6 to TRBJ2-3; possibly TRBD1 for D (6 bases). The V gene lost 1 base and the J gene lost 1 base, with 9 bases spanning the gap. This CDR3 is built from 15 residues. CDR1 and CDR2 from the germline V gene are SGHVS and FNYEAQ. The CDR3 sequence is CASSLERTGTDTQYF. Written as DNA, the CDR3 is TGTGCCAGCAGCTTAGAGCGGACAGGCACAGATACGCAGTATTTT.

The rearrangement links TRBV29-1 to TRBJ1-2; the match to TRBD1 covers 10 bases. J gave up 8 bases and V 7 bases, and 10 bases lay outside the gene matches. CDR1 is SQVTM, CDR2 ANQGSEA, per germline. The CDR3 sequence is 13 residues long. The CDR3 DNA follows: TGCAGCGGCGGCGGACAGGGGGTCAAAGGCTACACCTTC. This translates into CSGGGQGVKGYTF.

The chain recombines TRBV5-1 with TRBJ2-7; 9 nucleotides match TRBD1. In germline, CDR1 is SGHRS, CDR2 YFSETQ. CDR3 length equals 18 residues. V dropped 4 bases and J dropped 1; count of bases not matched to a gene: 15. CDR3 nucleotides: TGCGCCAGCAGCACGGGACAGGGAAAACCGACCCATTCCTACGAGCAGTACTTC. It translates to CASSTGQGKPTHSYEQYF. The entire variable domain, with the rest obtained from reference TRBV5-1 and TRBJ2-7, is as follows: KAGVTQTPRYLIKTRGQQVTLSCSPISGHRSVSWYQQTPGQGLQFLFEYFSETQRNKGNFPGRFSGRQFSNSRSEMNVSTLELGDSALYLCASSTGQGKPTHSYEQYFGPGTRLTVT.

The genes are TRBV4-1 and TRBJ1-1, with a weak D call TRBD1 (5 bases). The V gene lost 1 base and the J gene lost 1 base, with 22 bases spanning the gap. The CDR3 length is 19 residues. Germline CDR1 is MGHRA and CDR2 is YSYEKL. As DNA, the CDR3 is TGCGCCAGCAGCCAAGGCCCTACTCCGGGACGCTACGCGAACACTGAAGCTTTCTTT. Protein sequence: CASSQGPTPGRYANTEAFF.

The chain carries TRBV4-3 and TRBJ2-1; no reliable D call. The CDR3 is made up of 13 amino acids. Per the germline V gene, CDR1 is LGHNA and CDR2 is YSLEER. V lost 0 bases and J 15 bases, leaving 15 bases between the germline ends. The DNA for the CDR3 is TGCGCCAGCAGCCAAGATCAGGACCGCCCGGGGTTCTTC. This gives the protein CASSQDQDRPGFF.

This CDR3 reads CASSPPGAGPNSPLHF. CDR3 DNA sequence: TGTGCCAGCAGCCCACCCGGGGCGGGGCCCAATTCACCCCTCCACTTT. V and J are TRBV5-4 and TRBJ1-6, with D perhaps matching TRBD1 (5 bases). V lost 4 bases and J 7 bases, leaving 18 bases between the germline ends. The germline V gene has CDR1 SGHNT and CDR2 YYREEE (reference sequence). The CDR3 is 16 amino acids.

The J gene is TRBJ1-2, the V gene TRBV19; 7 bases align to TRBD1. Germline loops: CDR1 LNHDA, CDR2 SQIVND (reference sequence). The V gene end was trimmed by 9 bases and the J gene end by 4 bases; junction bases not matched to a gene: 8. CDR3 length: 13 amino acids. CDR3 protein: CASGDRAGYGYTF. CDR3 bases: TGTGCCAGCGGAGACAGGGCGGGCTATGGCTACACCTTC.

The J gene is TRBJ2-3, the V gene TRBV7-2; no firm D call. With 6 bases removed from V and 2 bases from J, the gap between germline ends came to 3 bases. The CDR3 length is 11 residues. Looked up from germline, CDR1 is SGHTA and CDR2 is FQGNSA. CDR3 nucleotides: TGTGCCAGCAGTCTCACAGATACGCAGTATTTT. Translating gives CASSLTDTQYF.

The CDR3 DNA reads TGTGCCACCAGCAGAGATCTCGCCACCGGGGAGCTGTTTTTT. Translated: CATSRDLATGELFF. The J gene is TRBJ2-2, the V gene TRBV15, with no clear D. V dropped 0 bases and J dropped 4 bases, with 6 bases sitting between them. Germline V CDR1 and CDR2: LNHNV, YYDKDF (reference sequence). The length of the CDR3 is 14 residues.

The chain joins TRBV4-1 to TRBJ2-3; tentatively, D is TRBD1 (5 bases). The germline V and J ends were trimmed by 4 bases and 5 bases, with 16 bases remaining between them. Germline loops: CDR1 MGHRA, CDR2 YSYEKL. The CDR3 covers 15 residues. The CDR3 DNA is TGCGCCAGCAGCCGCGGACAACTAACAGGAGATACGCAGTATTTT. Translating gives CASSRGQLTGDTQYF.

J is TRBJ2-2 and V is TRBV5-1, with unresolved D. The ends were cut back, 7 bases at V and 0 bases at J, with 1 base in the middle. CDR3 size: 11 residues. Per the germline V gene, CDR1 is SGHRS and CDR2 is YFSETQ. In DNA, the CDR3 is TGCGCCAGCGCGAACACCGGGGAGCTGTTTTTT. Protein: CASANTGELFF. The entire variable domain, with the rest obtained from reference TRBV5-1 and TRBJ2-2, is as follows: KAGVTQTPRYLIKTRGQQVTLSCSPISGHRSVSWYQQTPGQGLQFLFEYFSETQRNKGNFPGRFSGRQFSNSRSEMNVSTLELGDSALYLCASANTGELFFGEGSRLTVL.

The rearrangement joins TRBV6-2 or TRBV6-3 to TRBJ1-5; the D gene is possibly TRBD1 (5 bases). Trimming cost V 7 bases and J 2 bases, with 15 bases left between them. This CDR3 contains 15 residues. CDR1 is MNHEY and CDR2 is SVGEGT in the germline V gene. CDR3 sequence: CASTPGGPRNQPQHF. The CDR3 DNA reads as TGTGCCAGCACCCCTGGGGGACCGCGCAATCAGCCCCAGCATTTT.

CDR3 in amino acids: CASSFSRTLGTEAFF. As DNA, the CDR3 is TGTGCCAGCAGCTTCTCTCGGACCTTGGGCACTGAAGCTTTCTTT. The rearrangement links TRBV11-2 to TRBJ1-1; D is uncertain. The CDR3 length is 15 residues. Trimming removed 3 bases at V and 4 bases at J, with 15 bases between. Germline loops: CDR1 SGHAT, CDR2 FQNNGV.

V usage is TRBV19 and J usage is TRBJ2-2; D is possibly TRBD2 (5 bases). Trimming took 6 bases from V and 0 from J, leaving 17 bases between them. Germline-derived CDR1 and CDR2 are LNHDA and SQIVND (reference sequence). There are 17 residues in the CDR3. Written as DNA, the CDR3 is TGTGCCAGTAGGCGGAAGGAGGACGCATCGAACACCGGGGAGCTGTTTTTT. This translates into CASRRKEDASNTGELFF.

The CDR3 DNA reads as TGTGCCAGTAGTATGGCCCGACAGGACCCCAATCAGCCCCAGCATTTT. This gives the protein CASSMARQDPNQPQHF. The rearrangement joins TRBV19 to TRBJ1-5; possible D gene TRBD1, 6 bases. Deletions cut 3 bases from V and 3 bases from J, with 15 bases between. This CDR3 spans 16 amino acids. Per the germline V gene, CDR1 is LNHDA and CDR2 is SQIVND (reference sequence).

The rearrangement uses TRBV2 and TRBJ2-1; 10 nucleotides agree with TRBD2. Germline assignment: CDR1 SNHLY and CDR2 FYNNEI. Trimming took 4 bases from V and 6 from J; bases not matched to a gene: 3. The CDR3 is 14 residues long. CDR3 bases: TGTGCCAGCAGTGGAGCTAGCGGGGGCAATGAGCAGTTCTTC. Translated, it gives CASSGASGGNEQFF. The full variable domain, its missing parts supplied by reference TRBV2 and TRBJ2-1, is EPEVTQTPSHQVTQMGQEVILRCVPISNHLYFYWYRQILGQKVEFLVSFYNNEISEKSEIFDDQFSVERPDGSNFTLKIRSTKLEDSAMYFCASSGASGGNEQFFGPGTRLTVL.

J is TRBJ2-1 and V is TRBV5-1; D is unresolved. Germline V gene lookup returns CDR1 SGHRS and CDR2 YFSETQ. This CDR3 spans 15 amino acids. The V end was cut by 1 base, the J end by 0 bases, with 8 bases between. CDR3 sequence: CASSLLSGSYNEQFF. For the CDR3, the DNA is TGCGCCAGCAGCTTGTTATCCGGCTCCTACAATGAGCAGTTCTTC. The complete variable domain, with remaining parts taken from reference TRBV5-1 and TRBJ2-1, reads KAGVTQTPRYLIKTRGQQVTLSCSPISGHRSVSWYQQTPGQGLQFLFEYFSETQRNKGNFPGRFSGRQFSNSRSEMNVSTLELGDSALYLCASSLLSGSYNEQFFGPGTRLTVL.

This clone was found once. J is TRBJ2-1 and V is TRBV14, with a possible D match to TRBD1 (5 bases). The V end was cut by 3 bases, the J end by 8 bases, with 8 bases between. The CDR3 loop spans 12 amino acids. The germline V gene encodes CDR1 SGHDN and CDR2 FVKESK. The CDR3 loop reads CASSHIGDEQFF. CDR3 in DNA: TGTGCCAGCAGCCATATAGGGGATGAGCAGTTCTTC.

The CDR3 region has the DNA TGTGCCAGCAGTTACTCCGGACAGGGAAATTCACCCCTCCACTTT. Its translation: CASSYSGQGNSPLHF. The rearrangement joins TRBV6-5 to TRBJ1-6; 8 bases fit TRBD1. V lost 0 bases and J lost 7; bases outside the gene matches: 2. CDR3 size: 15 residues. Germline V gene lookup returns CDR1 MNHEY and CDR2 SVGAGI.

This clone was detected only a few times. The rearrangement uses TRBV27 and TRBJ2-2; 8 nucleotides align to TRBD2. The CDR3 contains 12 residues. CDR1 and CDR2 (germline): MNHEY, SMNVEV (reference sequence). CDR3 sequence: CTSGRGAGELFF. DNA of the CDR3: TGTACAAGCGGGAGAGGCGCCGGGGAGCTGTTTTTT.

This clone was detected once. This chain joins TRBV2 and TRBJ1-3; D unclear. Germline CDR1 SNHLY, CDR2 FYNNEI. V dropped 3 bases and J dropped 1 base, with 19 bases sitting between them. This CDR3 contains 18 residues. The CDR3 region is CASSEIRRGRGSGNTIYF. The CDR3 DNA sequence: TGTGCCAGCAGTGAGATACGTAGAGGCCGAGGGTCTGGAAACACCATATATTTT.

The rearrangement joins TRBV21-1 to TRBJ1-1. TRBV21-1 is labeled a pseudogene. The length of the CDR3 is 10 residues. The CDR3 sequence: CARHLSEAFF. The CDR3 nucleotides read TGTGCCAGACATTTGAGTGAAGCTTTCTTT.

The V gene is TRBV7-6, the J gene TRBJ1-1; D remains ambiguous. The CDR3 runs to 14 residues. With 1 base removed from V and 3 bases from J, the gap between germline ends came to 9 bases. Germline V gene lookup returns CDR1 SGHVS and CDR2 FNYEAQ. CDR3 residues: CASSLEAGYTEAFF. The CDR3 nucleotides read TGTGCCAGCAGCTTAGAGGCCGGCTACACTGAAGCTTTCTTT.

This clone was recorded once. The chain uses TRBV18 and TRBJ1-4, with D unclear. This CDR3 is 18 amino acids long. Trimming shortened V by 4 bases and J by 0 bases, and 18 bases separated the two germline ends. Germline V gene data show CDR1 as KGHSH and CDR2 as LQKENI. CDR3 in amino acids: CASSRGLLGGTTNEKLFF. In DNA form, the CDR3 reads TGTGCCAGCTCACGCGGGCTCTTAGGAGGGACAACTAATGAAAAACTGTTTTTT.

The gene calls are TRBV5-5 and TRBJ2-1; the D is unclear. Trimming pared 3 bases from V and 3 bases from J, leaving 16 bases between. The CDR3 sequence is 16 residues long. The germline V gene encodes CDR1 SGHKS and CDR2 YYEKEE (reference sequence). Here the CDR3 reads CASSSNSRSGYNEQFF. CDR3 DNA sequence: TGTGCCAGCAGCTCCAACTCTCGTTCGGGCTACAATGAGCAGTTCTTC.

The chain combines TRBV30 with TRBJ1-5, with D possibly TRBD1 on 6 matching bases. The V end lost 3 bases, the J end lost 5 bases, and 17 bases lay between the germline ends. The CDR3 is 15 amino acids. CDR1 is GTSNPN, CDR2 SVGIG, per germline (reference sequence). The CDR3 nucleotides are TGTGCCTGGAGGGGCCGCGGGGGCTGGGATCAGCCCCAGCATTTT. It specifies CAWRGRGGWDQPQHF.

The chain recombines TRBV15 with TRBJ2-7; 10 bases are a match to TRBD1. The CDR3 consists of 17 residues. Trimming cost V 0 bases and J 2 bases; bases outside gene matches: 7. Germline V gives CDR1 LNHNV, CDR2 YYDKDF (reference sequence). The CDR3 sequence: CATSRDQGQGITYEQYF. As DNA, the CDR3 is TGTGCCACCAGCAGAGATCAGGGACAGGGGATAACCTACGAGCAGTACTTC.